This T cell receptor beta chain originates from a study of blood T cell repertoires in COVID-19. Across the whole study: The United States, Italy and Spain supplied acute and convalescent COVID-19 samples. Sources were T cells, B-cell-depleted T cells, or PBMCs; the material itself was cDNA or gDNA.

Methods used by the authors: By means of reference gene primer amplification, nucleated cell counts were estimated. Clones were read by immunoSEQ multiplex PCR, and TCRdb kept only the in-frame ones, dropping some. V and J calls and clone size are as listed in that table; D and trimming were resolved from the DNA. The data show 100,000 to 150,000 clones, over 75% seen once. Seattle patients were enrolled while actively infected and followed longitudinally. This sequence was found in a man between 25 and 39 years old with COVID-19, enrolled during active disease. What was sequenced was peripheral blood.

CDR3 DNA: TGTGCCAGCAGCCTCCCCACCACAGGGAACTATGGCTACACCTTC. Its protein product is CASSLPTTGNYGYTF. The chain is built from TRBV28 and TRBJ1-2; D may be TRBD1 (6 bases). From germline, CDR1 is MDHEN and CDR2 SYDVKM. The CDR3 is 15 residues long. V lost 6 bases to trimming and J lost 2 bases, with 16 bases between them.